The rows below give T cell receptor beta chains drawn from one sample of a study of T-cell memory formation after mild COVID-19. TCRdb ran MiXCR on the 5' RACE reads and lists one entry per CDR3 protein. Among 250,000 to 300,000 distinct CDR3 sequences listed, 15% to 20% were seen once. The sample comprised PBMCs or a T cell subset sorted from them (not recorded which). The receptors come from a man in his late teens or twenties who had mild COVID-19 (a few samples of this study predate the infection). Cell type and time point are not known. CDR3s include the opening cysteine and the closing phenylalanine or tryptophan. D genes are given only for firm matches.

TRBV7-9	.	CASSLQVNEKLFF
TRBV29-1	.	CSVGGTADTYGYTF
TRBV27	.	CASSFGASQPQHF
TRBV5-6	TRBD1	CASSSGQGARALGYTF
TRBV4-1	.	CASSHARDSGNTIYF
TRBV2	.	CASSITGLSGANVLTF
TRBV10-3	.	CAISETSDQPQHF
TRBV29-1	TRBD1	CSVAGQGAQYYGYTF
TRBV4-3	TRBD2	CASSQEYGTSGVRGGELFF
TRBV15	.	CATSSEQGWAKNIQYF
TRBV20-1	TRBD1	CSAKTGDQPQHF
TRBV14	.	CASSHENTQYF
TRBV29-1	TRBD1	CSATTGWNSPLHF
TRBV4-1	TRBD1	CASSEGDREWSETQYF
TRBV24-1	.	CATSEFTGSWFF
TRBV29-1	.	CSVLGGFTGELFF
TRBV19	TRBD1	CASKDRRNTGELFF
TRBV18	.	CASSPMGVSQPQHF
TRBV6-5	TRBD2	CASRGTSGGLGGELFF
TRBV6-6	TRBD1	CASSSRGLTDTQYF
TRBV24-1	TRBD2	CATSGSGGQYNEQFF
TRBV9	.	CASTRDWGADTQYF
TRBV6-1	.	CASSEWTREAFF
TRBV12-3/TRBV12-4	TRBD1	CASSLGQGGSEAFF
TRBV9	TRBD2	CASSFSGGGGETQYF
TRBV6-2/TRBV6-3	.	CASADNGDTQYF
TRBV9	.	CASSVQRWGTDTQYF
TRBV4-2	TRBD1	CASSQADRGGETQYF
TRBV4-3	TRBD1	CASSLRVRGPDNEQFF
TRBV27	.	CASSLYGYGGTGELFF
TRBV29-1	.	CSVQVFFEAFF
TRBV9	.	CASSEDFSYNSPLHF
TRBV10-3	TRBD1	CAIRRTGFYSGNTIYF
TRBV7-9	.	CASSQLTVNTEAFF
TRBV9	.	CASSPPANQETQYF
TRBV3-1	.	CASSQRADGLREKLFF
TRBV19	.	CASSPQGGAGELFF
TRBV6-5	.	CASSYYRSSYGYTF
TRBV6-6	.	CASREGANYGYTF
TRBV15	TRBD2	CATSRDAGEIDTQYF
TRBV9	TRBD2	CASSVGGGATNEQFF
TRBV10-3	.	CAISEFEWTATQYF
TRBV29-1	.	CSVAGRLTDTQYF
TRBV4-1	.	CASSQESTPSTDTQYF
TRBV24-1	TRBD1	CATSGPGGTGELFF
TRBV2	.	CASMQGSSLANEKLFF
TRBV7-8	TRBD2	CASSLRLAGGNNEQFF
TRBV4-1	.	CASSPSRAGSYEQYF
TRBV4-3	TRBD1	CASSQGVYGQGGFKQFF
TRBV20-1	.	CSARVNLGGIYNEQFF
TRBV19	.	CASSYWGTNEAFF
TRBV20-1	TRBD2	CSARRGASTDTQYF